A single sample is the source of the 16 T cell receptor beta chains below, sequenced in a study of long-term antiretroviral therapy in people with HIV. They ran version v3.0 of the immunoSEQ assay at survey level. Clones were read by immunoSEQ multiplex PCR, and TCRdb kept only the in-frame ones, dropping some. The repertoire holds 45,000 to 50,000 clones, with around 84% as singletons. This specimen consisted of unsorted PBMCs, obtained 0.8 years after starting antiretroviral therapy. The receptor source for this set is a woman in her late teens or twenties with HIV.

The rearrangement joins TRBV27 to TRBJ2-7; D ambiguous. CDR1 and CDR2 (germline): MNHEY, SMNVEV (reference sequence). This CDR3 has 12 amino acids. V shed 8 bases and J shed 2 bases, with 10 bases lying between them. The CDR3 coding sequence is TGTGCCAGCGGCACACCAACCTACGAGCAGTACTTC. It encodes CASGTPTYEQYF.

This chain links TRBV4-3 with TRBJ2-7, with 8 bases that match TRBD2. The CDR3 is made up of 15 amino acids. Germline CDR1 reads LGHNA; CDR2 reads YSLEER. V gave up 4 bases and J gave up 2 bases; unmatched junction bases: 7. CDR3 loop: CASSPKAGVTYEQYF. The CDR3 bases are TGCGCCAGCAGCCCCAAAGCGGGAGTGACCTACGAGCAGTACTTC.

CDR3 in amino acids: CASSFTNLGGYEQYF. The CDR3 coding sequence is TGTGCCAGCAGCTTTACAAACTTGGGGGGCTACGAGCAGTACTTC. This sequence joins TRBV7-9 and TRBJ2-7, with a weak D call TRBD2 (6 bases). The CDR3 is 15 amino acids. From germline, CDR1 is SEHNR and CDR2 FQNEAQ (reference sequence). V lost 3 bases, J lost 3 bases, and 15 bases lay in between.

This chain joins TRBV19 and TRBJ1-2; no definite D call. The CDR3 covers 15 residues. V lost 5 bases to trimming and J lost 4 bases, with 17 bases between them. Germline CDR1 and CDR2: LNHDA and SQIVND (reference sequence). As DNA, the CDR3 is TGTGCCAGTAGTTCAGACGGGCGACGGGTCTATGGCTACACCTTC. It translates to CASSSDGRRVYGYTF.

The V call is TRBV6-5, the J call TRBJ1-1, with 7 bases identical to TRBD1. The CDR3 sequence is 12 residues long. Germline CDR1 and CDR2: MNHEY and SVGAGI. Trimming at V came to 10 bases and at J to 4 bases, leaving 6 bases not matched to a gene. CDR3 bases: TGTGCCACCCACAGGGGCTCCACTGAAGCTTTCTTT. It encodes CATHRGSTEAFF.

V is TRBV7-2 and J is TRBJ2-3; 8 positions match TRBD2. Unmatched junction bases numbered 9, after V lost 7 bases and J lost 3 bases. The V gene's germline CDR1 is SGHTA and CDR2 FQGNSA. The CDR3 consists of 15 residues. Written as DNA, the CDR3 is TGTGCCAGCACCCCGGGAGGGCCCTATACAGATACGCAGTATTTT. Protein sequence: CASTPGGPYTDTQYF.

This chain uses TRBV7-9 with TRBJ2-7; 8 bases align to TRBD2. Germline CDR1 and CDR2: SEHNR and FQNEAQ (reference sequence). The CDR3 contains 16 residues. Trimming at V came to 4 bases and at J to 4 bases, leaving 12 bases not matched to a gene. The CDR3 loop reads CASSSYSGGPSYEQYF. In DNA form, the CDR3 reads TGTGCCAGCAGCTCTTATTCGGGAGGGCCGTCGTACGAGCAGTACTTC.

The V gene is TRBV27, the J gene TRBJ2-1; 9 positions agree with TRBD2. Germline CDR1 and CDR2: MNHEY and SMNVEV (reference sequence). V shed 1 base and J 4 bases; nucleotides not matched to a gene: 5. The CDR3 runs to 16 residues. The CDR3 DNA reads TGTGCCAGCAGTTTATGGAGCGGGAGGAGTTACAATGAGCAGTTCTTC. The encoded protein is CASSLWSGRSYNEQFF.

This clone was detected once. This chain joins TRBV5-1 and TRBJ2-1, with 14 bases aligning to TRBD2. Germline V gives CDR1 SGHRS, CDR2 YFSETQ. The CDR3 runs to 19 residues. V dropped 2 bases and J dropped 4; count of bases not matched to a gene: 11. CDR3 coding DNA: TGCGCCAGCAGCTTCCGACTAGCGGGAGGGCCTGGGGCTTACAATGAGCAGTTCTTC. Its protein is CASSFRLAGGPGAYNEQFF.

The chain couples TRBV28 to TRBJ1-2, with D possibly TRBD1 on 5 matching bases. This CDR3 is built from 17 residues. V gave up 4 bases and J gave up 9 bases, with 27 bases separating them. Per germline, CDR1 MDHEN and CDR2 SYDVKM. CDR3 amino acids: CASSSRGTDPHSGSYTF. The DNA for the CDR3 is TGTGCCAGCAGTTCCCGCGGGACCGACCCTCATAGCGGGAGCTACACCTTC.

This clone was observed a handful of times. The chain has TRBV19 and TRBJ1-2; 9 bases agree with TRBD1. CDR3 length equals 14 residues. Trimming removed 6 bases from V and 4 bases from J; junction bases left unmatched: 6. Germline CDR1 and CDR2: LNHDA and SQIVND (reference sequence). CDR3 DNA: TGTGCCAGTAGCGAAACAGGGGGCGGCTATGGCTACACCTTC. The encoded protein is CASSETGGGYGYTF.

The table lists this clone with a count of one. CDR3 sequence: CASSYMVDEQFF. CDR3 DNA: TGTGCCAGCAGTTACATGGTTGATGAGCAGTTCTTC. The J gene is TRBJ2-1, the V gene TRBV6-6; D remains unclear. Trimming stripped 2 bases from V and 8 bases from J, with 7 bases between. The CDR3 is made up of 12 amino acids. Germline-derived CDR1 and CDR2 are MNHNY and SVGAGI (reference sequence).

CDR3 coding DNA: TGTGCCAGCAGCTCAAGTAAACAGGGATTCTATGGCTACACCTTC. Protein sequence: CASSSSKQGFYGYTF. This sequence joins TRBV5-6 and TRBJ1-2; D perhaps matches TRBD1 (6 bases). Looked up from germline, CDR1 is SGHDT and CDR2 is YYEEEE. The CDR3 totals 15 residues. V was pared by 3 bases and J by 4 bases, with 16 bases between.

This clone was observed a few times. The chain couples TRBV11-1 to TRBJ2-7; 10 bases match TRBD1. CDR1 SGHAT and CDR2 FQDESV come from the germline V gene (reference sequence). The CDR3 has 15 residues. J gave up 3 bases and V 3 bases, and 5 bases lay outside the gene matches. CDR3 amino acids: CASSLEGTGVYEQYF. CDR3 bases: TGTGCCAGCAGCTTGGAAGGGACAGGGGTCTACGAGCAGTACTTC.

The rearrangement uses TRBV4-2 and TRBJ1-5; D possibly corresponds to TRBD1 (5 bases). The CDR3 length is 16 residues. V lost 0 bases to trimming and J lost 0 bases, with 9 bases between them. The germline V gene encodes CDR1 LGHNA and CDR2 YNFKEQ. The CDR3 reads CASSQDGGASNQPQHF. As DNA, the CDR3 is TGTGCCAGCAGCCAAGACGGCGGGGCTAGCAATCAGCCCCAGCATTTT.

The CDR3 coding sequence is TGTGCTAGTGGTTTCACGGAAGAGACCCAGTACTTC. Its protein is CASGFTEETQYF. This rearrangement joins TRBV12-5 to TRBJ2-5; D is uncertain. Germline V CDR1 and CDR2: LGHNT, FRNRAP. The CDR3 runs 12 residues. The V and J ends lost 3 bases and 3 bases respectively, with 5 bases between them.